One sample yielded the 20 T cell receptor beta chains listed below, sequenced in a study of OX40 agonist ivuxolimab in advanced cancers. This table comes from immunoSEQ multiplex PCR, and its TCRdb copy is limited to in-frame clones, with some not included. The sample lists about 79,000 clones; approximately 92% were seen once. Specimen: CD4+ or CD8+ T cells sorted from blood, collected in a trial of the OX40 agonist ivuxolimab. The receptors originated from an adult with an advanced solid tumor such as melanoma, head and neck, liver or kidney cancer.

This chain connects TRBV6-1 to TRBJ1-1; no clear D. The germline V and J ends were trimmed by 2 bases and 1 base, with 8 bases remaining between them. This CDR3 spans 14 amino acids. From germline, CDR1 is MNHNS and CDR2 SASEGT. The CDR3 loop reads CASSEKAWNTEAFF. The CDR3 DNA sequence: TGTGCCAGCAGTGAAAAGGCATGGAACACTGAAGCTTTCTTT.

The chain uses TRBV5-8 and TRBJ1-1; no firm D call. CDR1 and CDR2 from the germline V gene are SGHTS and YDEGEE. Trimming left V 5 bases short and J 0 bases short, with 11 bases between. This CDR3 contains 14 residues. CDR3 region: CASRPGLLNTEAFF. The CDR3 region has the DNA TGTGCCAGCAGGCCCGGACTCTTGAACACTGAAGCTTTCTTT.

CDR3 coding DNA: TGTGCCAGTAGTATAACTAGCGGGAGCACAGATACGCAGTATTTT. Its translation is CASSITSGSTDTQYF. The V gene is TRBV19, the J gene TRBJ2-3, with 9 bases aligning to TRBD2. The CDR3 covers 15 residues. Germline values: CDR1 LNHDA, CDR2 SQIVND (reference sequence). V lost 2 bases to trimming and J lost 0 bases; unmatched junction nucleotides: 0.

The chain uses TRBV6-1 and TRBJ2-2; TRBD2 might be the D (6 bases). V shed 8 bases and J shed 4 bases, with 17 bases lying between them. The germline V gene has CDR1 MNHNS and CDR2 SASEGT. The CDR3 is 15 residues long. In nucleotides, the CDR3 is TGTGCCAGCGCCTTGGAGGGGCAGGTCACCGGGGAGCTGTTTTTT. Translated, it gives CASALEGQVTGELFF.

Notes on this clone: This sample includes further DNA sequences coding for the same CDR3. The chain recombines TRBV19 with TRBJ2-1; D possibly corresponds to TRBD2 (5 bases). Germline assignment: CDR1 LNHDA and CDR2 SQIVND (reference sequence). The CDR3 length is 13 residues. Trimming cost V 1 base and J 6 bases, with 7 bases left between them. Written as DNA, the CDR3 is TGTGCCAGTAGTATAGGGACTTCCAATGAGCAGTTCTTC. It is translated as CASSIGTSNEQFF.

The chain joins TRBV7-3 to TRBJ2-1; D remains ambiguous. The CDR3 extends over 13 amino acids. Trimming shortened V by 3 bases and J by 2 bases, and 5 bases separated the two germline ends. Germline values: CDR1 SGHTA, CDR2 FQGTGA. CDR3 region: CASSFYPYNEQFF. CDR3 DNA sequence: TGTGCCAGCAGCTTCTACCCCTACAATGAGCAGTTCTTC.

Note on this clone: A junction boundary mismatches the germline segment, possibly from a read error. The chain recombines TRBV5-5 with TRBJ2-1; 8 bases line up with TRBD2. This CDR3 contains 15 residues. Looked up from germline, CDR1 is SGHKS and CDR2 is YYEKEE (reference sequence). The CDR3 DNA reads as TGTGCCAGCAGCCGCATAGCGGGAAACTACAATGAGCAGCTCTTC. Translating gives CASSRIAGNYNEQLF.

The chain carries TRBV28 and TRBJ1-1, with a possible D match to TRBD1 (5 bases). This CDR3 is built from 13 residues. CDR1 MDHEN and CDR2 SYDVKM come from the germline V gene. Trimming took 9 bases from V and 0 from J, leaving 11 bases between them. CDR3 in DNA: TGTGCCAGTGAGGGACGGATGAACACTGAAGCTTTCTTT. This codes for CASEGRMNTEAFF.

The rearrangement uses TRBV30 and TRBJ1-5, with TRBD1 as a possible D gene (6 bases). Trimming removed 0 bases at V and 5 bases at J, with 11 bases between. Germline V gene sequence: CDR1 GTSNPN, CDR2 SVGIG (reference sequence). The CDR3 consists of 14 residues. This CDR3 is CAWSVLGGDQPQHF. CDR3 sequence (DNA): TGTGCCTGGAGTGTACTGGGGGGCGATCAGCCCCAGCATTTT.

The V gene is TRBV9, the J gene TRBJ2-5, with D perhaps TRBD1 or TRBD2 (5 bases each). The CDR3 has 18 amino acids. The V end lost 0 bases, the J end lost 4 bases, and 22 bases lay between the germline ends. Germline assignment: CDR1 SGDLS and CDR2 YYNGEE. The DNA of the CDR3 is TGTGCCAGCAGCGTAGGCCAAGGGTTCGAGGGACGGAGAGAGACCCAGTACTTC. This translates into CASSVGQGFEGRRETQYF.

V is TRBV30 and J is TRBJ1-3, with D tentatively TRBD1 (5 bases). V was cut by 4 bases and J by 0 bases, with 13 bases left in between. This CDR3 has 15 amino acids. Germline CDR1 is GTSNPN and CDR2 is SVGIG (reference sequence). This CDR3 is CAWITGHSSGNTIYF. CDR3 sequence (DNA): TGTGCCTGGATTACAGGCCATAGCTCTGGAAACACCATATATTTT.

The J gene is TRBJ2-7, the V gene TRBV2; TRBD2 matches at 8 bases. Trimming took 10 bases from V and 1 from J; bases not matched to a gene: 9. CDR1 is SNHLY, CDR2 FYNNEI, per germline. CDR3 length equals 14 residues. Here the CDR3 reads CAIAIGGASYEQYF. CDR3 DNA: TGTGCCATAGCAATCGGGGGGGCGTCCTACGAGCAGTACTTC.

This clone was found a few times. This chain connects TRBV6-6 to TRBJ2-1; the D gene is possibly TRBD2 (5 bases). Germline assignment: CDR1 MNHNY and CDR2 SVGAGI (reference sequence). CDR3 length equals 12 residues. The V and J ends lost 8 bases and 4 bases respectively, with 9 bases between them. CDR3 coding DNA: TGTGCCAGCGGTCGGACTTACAATGAGCAGTTCTTC. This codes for CASGRTYNEQFF.

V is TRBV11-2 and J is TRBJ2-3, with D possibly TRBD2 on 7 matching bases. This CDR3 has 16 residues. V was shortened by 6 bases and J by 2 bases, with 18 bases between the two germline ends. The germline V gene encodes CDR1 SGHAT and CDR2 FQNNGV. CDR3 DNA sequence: TGTGCCAGCAGGACTTTAGGGGGGGGCTACACAGATACGCAGTATTTT. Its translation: CASRTLGGGYTDTQYF. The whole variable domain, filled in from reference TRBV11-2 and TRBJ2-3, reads EAGVAQSPRYKIIEKRQSVAFWCNPISGHATLYWYQQILGQGPKLLIQFQNNGVVDDSQLPKDRFSAERLKGVDSTLKIQPAKLEDSAVYLCASRTLGGGYTDTQYFGPGTRLTVL.

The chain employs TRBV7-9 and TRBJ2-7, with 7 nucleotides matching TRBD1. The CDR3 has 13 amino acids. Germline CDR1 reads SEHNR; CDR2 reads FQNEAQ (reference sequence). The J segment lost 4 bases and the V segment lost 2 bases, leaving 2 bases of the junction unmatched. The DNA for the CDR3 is TGTGCCAGCAGCTTACAGGGGGTTTACGAGCAGTACTTC. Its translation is CASSLQGVYEQYF.

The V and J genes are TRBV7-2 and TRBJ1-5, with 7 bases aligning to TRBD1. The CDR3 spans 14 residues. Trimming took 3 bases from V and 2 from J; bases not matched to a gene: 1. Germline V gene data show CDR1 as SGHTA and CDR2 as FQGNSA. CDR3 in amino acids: CASSFTGGNQPQHF. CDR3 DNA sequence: TGTGCCAGCAGCTTCACAGGGGGCAATCAGCCCCAGCATTTT.

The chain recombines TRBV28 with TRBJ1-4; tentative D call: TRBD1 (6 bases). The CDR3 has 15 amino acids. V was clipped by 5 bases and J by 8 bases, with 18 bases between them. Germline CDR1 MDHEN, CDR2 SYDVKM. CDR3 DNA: TGTGCCAGCAGTCTCCCCCAGGGGCCACGGGAAAAACTGTTTTTT. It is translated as CASSLPQGPREKLFF.

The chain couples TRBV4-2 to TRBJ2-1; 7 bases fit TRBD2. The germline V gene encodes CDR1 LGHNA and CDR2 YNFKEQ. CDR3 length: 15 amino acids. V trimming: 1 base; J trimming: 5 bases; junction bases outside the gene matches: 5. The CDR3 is CASSQAASGNNEQFF. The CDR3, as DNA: TGTGCCAGCAGCCAAGCAGCTAGCGGCAACAATGAGCAGTTCTTC.

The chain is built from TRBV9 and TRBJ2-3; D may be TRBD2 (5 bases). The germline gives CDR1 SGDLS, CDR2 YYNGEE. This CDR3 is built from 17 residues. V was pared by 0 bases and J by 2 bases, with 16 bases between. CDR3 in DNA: TGTGCCAGCAGCGTAGGGATTTTCGGAGCGGCCACAGATACGCAGTATTTT. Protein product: CASSVGIFGAATDTQYF.

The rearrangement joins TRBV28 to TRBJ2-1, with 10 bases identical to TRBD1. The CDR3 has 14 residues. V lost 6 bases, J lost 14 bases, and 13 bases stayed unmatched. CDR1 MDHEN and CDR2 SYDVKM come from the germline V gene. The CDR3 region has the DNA TGTGCCAGCAGCCGCGGGACAGGGGCCGTCCGGGAGTTCTTC. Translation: CASSRGTGAVREFF.